This T cell receptor (beta chain) was observed in a study of blood T cell repertoires in COVID-19. Study as a whole: Italy, Spain and the United States were the sources of the convalescent and acute COVID-19 samples. Sample material is recorded as cDNA or gDNA derived from T cells, B-cell-depleted T cells, or PBMCs.

Germline CDR1 and CDR2: MNHEY and SMNVEV (reference sequence). V was cut by 4 bases and J by 7 bases, with 17 bases left in between. This CDR3 spans 15 amino acids. This clone was detected once. In the original analysis: Estimation of nucleated cell counts was performed using reference gene primer amplification. TCRdb's table, derived via immunoSEQ multiplex PCR, lists solely in-frame clones and lacks some. Clone size and the V and J calls come from that table; the DNA yielded D and trimming. Altogether tens of thousands of clones are present, approximately 87% being singletons, with the ten largest covering 10% to 15%.

Sequenced input: peripheral blood. V usage is TRBV27 and J usage is TRBJ2-1, with a tentative D call TRBD1 (7 bases). This TCR came from a human donor in a cohort sampled during active COVID-19. The CDR3 spells CASSSYRGGLNEQFF. CDR3 nucleotide sequence: TGTGCCAGCAGTTCGTACAGGGGAGGCTTGAATGAGCAGTTCTTC.